Here is one T cell receptor beta chain with its context. Its matching antigen is unknown. Trimming removed 4 bases from V and 4 bases from J, with 19 bases in between. This CDR3 region has 16 residues. Germline CDR1 is LGHNA and CDR2 is YNFKEQ. Terminally differentiated effector memory CD45RA+ cells were excluded by CCR7 positive selection of CD45RO-negative cells. This sample is drawn from a study of shared clonotypes between healthy human individuals. Whole-study findings and limits: Shared across several donors were roughly 4.8% of the naive CD4 clonotypes.

TCRdb's copy holds only in-frame clones and misses some; the assay was immunoSEQ multiplex PCR. The profile covers roughly 890,000 clones, with 92% appearing a single time and nearly 25% taken by the ten largest. The receptor was isolated from a man aged 25-40 years in good health. The sequencing input was naive CD8+ T cells sorted from blood. This chain links TRBV4-2 with TRBJ1-1; a weak D match, TRBD1 (6 bases). Written as DNA, the CDR3 is TGTGCCAGCAGCCCCCCTGGGGGGCGGGTGGCCACTGAAGCTTTCTTT. Protein product: CASSPPGGRVATEAFF.